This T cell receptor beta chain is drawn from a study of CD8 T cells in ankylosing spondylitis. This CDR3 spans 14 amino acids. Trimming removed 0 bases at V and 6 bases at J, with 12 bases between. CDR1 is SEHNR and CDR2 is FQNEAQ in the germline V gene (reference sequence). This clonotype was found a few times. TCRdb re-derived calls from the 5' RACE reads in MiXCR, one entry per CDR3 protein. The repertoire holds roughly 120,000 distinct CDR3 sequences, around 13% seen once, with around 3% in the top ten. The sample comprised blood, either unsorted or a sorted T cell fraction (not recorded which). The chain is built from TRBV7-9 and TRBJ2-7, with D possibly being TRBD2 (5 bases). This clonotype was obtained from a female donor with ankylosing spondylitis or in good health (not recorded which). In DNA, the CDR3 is TGTGCCAGCAGCTTAGCGGGAGTTCACAGCGAGCAGTACTTC. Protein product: CASSLAGVHSEQYF.